The entry that follows covers one T cell receptor (beta chain) sequence. Its cognate antigen has yet to be identified. Per-nucleotide qualities are absent, and no much larger clonotype sits a single base away. This sample stems from a study of T cells in Graves' hyperthyroidism and ophthalmopathy (dated by TCRdb to between 2018 and 2021). Some background on the complete study: Peripheral blood samples were taken at the time of initial diagnosis, prior to any treatment. In over five Graves' hyperthyroidism patients, the study also compared T-cell repertoires from thyroid tissue with T-cell repertoires from blood. The paper describes TCR Vbeta CDR3 sequencing of 120 to 150 peripheral blood samples, made up of 43 ophthalmopathy patients, 70 to 75 hyperthyroidism patients and roughly 17 progressor patients. Once sampling was done, hyperthyroidism patients were given methimazole at a starting dose of 30 mg daily, whereas ophthalmopathy patients were given high-dose intravenous methylprednisolone. Prospective prediction of ophthalmopathy was tested in an independent validation cohort consisting of roughly 20 hyperthyroidism patients and around 17 patients who later progressed to ophthalmopathy. The 100 discovery patients were randomly split 7:3 into training and test sets. A discovery cohort of approximately 100 patients, about 44 with Graves' ophthalmopathy and approximately 55 with stable Graves' hyperthyroidism, was used to find distinguishing TCR V-J signatures.

Paper-wide results and their limitations: In cross-validation, a model built on a 13 V-J signature told ophthalmopathy apart from stable hyperthyroidism with 85% to 90% sensitivity and about 81% specificity, and in testing the same model reached 80%/75%. Sample size was not statistically predetermined, and blinding of investigators to group allocation was not performed. Most expanded thyroid clonotypes (frequency above 0.001) were also detected in blood, suggesting blood repertoires may reflect thyroid immune responses. In validation, the model predicted progression to ophthalmopathy a median of roughly 6.5 months before onset, with approximately 68% sensitivity and about 72% specificity.

Ophthalmopathy patients had moderately to severely active disease, with a Clinical Activity Score of 3 or more, a NOSPECS grade of 4 or more, and a disease duration of less than 3 months. The study excluded patients with uncontrolled infections, other autoimmune diseases, pregnancy or lactation. Clinical symptoms, serum thyroxine and TRAb, thyroid ultrasound, and orbital computed tomography formed the basis for the diagnoses. PBMCs were isolated from roughly 10 ml of fresh peripheral blood by Ficoll-Paque density gradient centrifugation. Total RNA was extracted with Trizol reagent, and quality was checked on an Agilent 2100 Bioanalyzer. TCR beta CDR3 regions were amplified from RNA transcripts. The TCR CDR3 was subjected to a first round of RT-PCR using the HTBI primer set and the Qiagen OneStep RT-PCR kit. The libraries were constructed in a second round of multiplex PCR and then size-selected and purified. Sequencing of the libraries was done on an Illumina HiSeq2000 using paired-end 100 bp reads. Concerning the study's data processing: Raw data were processed with SOAPnuke, discarding reads with adapters, uncalled bases, mean Phred below 15, or no exact constant-primer or identifier match. COPE v1.2.5 was used to merge high-quality paired reads, and clonotypes were defined as unique nucleotide sequences. MiTCR v1.1 was used to align the clonotypes against IMGT TRBV, TRBD and TRBJ reference segments. Analysis was restricted to V-J combinations with a frequency above 0.0001, which covered 99% to 99.2% of repertoires. A TCS score was defined as the ratio between F50 (clonal expansion) and ExV (chaos), using BLOSUM62-based TCRdist between CDR3 peptides within each V-J. Welch's t-statistics and random forest reduced around 520 V-J features to around 14, which were used in a naive Bayes classifier (R e1071). TCRdb trimmed public reads at Q25 via fastp, called clones via MiXCR and kept in-frame beta chains. CDR3 protein sequences are deduplicated, and each keeps its most common genes and DNA. Clone size and V and J calls follow TCRdb, not the original study. The sample records approximately 690,000 distinct CDR3 sequences, around 21% of which are singletons. Clones ranked in the top ten supply 34% of the sample.

V drops 6 bases and J drops 1 base, leaving 19 bases in between. CDR1 and CDR2 were assigned from the germline V gene as MDHEN and SYDVKM. The CDR3, cysteine through phenylalanine, is 16 amino acids long. The DNA shown is the 48-base CDR3, in frame from base 1. What was sequenced was blood. Recombination connected TRBV28 to TRBJ2-7; a tentative D match to TRBD2 spans 6 bases. This TCR was sampled from a man between 25 and 39 years old with Graves' ophthalmopathy. The CDR3 amino acid sequence is: CASREAGQGGSYEQYF. The DNA sequence follows: TGTGCCAGCAGAGAAGCGGGCCAAGGTGGGTCCTACGAGCAGTACTTC.